Reported below is one T cell receptor beta chain. Its antigen is not identified. Germline and junction disagree at one end, which may indicate a read error. Collection of around 10 milliliters of peripheral blood was performed for each donor. The germline V gene has CDR1 LGHDT and CDR2 YNNKEL (reference sequence). The CDR3 is 13 amino acids. Next came a second PCR, run for about 7 to 12 cycles, which used a sample-barcoded 5' primer along with a J-beta primer mix. MiXCR, applied by TCRdb to the 5' RACE reads, yields one record per CDR3 protein. The data contain 800,000 to 950,000 distinct CDR3 sequences, around 34% of them singletons. The source of the sample is a study of blood T cells in healthy people across ages. General study findings and limits: Possibly confounding the expanded clonotype changes was the fact that donor CMV status was unknown. The recorded TCR beta diversity per million T cells decreased in a roughly linear manner with age.

Sequencing was performed on blood. The TCR was taken from a man aged 18 to 35 in good health. The chain recombines TRBV3-1 with TRBJ2-7, with D possibly being TRBD2 (5 bases). The CDR3 reads CASNQAYRGEQYF. Written as DNA, the CDR3 is TGTGCCAGCAACCAAGCGTACCGGGGTGAGCAGTACTTC.